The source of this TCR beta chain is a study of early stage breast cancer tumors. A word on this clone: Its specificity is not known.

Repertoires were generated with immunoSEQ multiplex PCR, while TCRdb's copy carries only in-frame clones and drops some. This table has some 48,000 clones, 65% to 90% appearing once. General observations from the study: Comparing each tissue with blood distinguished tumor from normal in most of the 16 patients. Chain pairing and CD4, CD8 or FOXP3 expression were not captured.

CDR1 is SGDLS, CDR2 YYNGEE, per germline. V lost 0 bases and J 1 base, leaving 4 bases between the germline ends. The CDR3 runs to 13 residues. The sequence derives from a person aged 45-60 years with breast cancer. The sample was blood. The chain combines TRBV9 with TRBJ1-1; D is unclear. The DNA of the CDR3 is TGTGCCAGCAGCGTAGAGCAGAACACTGAAGCTTTCTTT. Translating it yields CASSVEQNTEAFF.